This T cell receptor (beta chain) was recorded in a study of shared clonotypes between healthy human individuals. The overall study: Plates per donor: three CD4 naive, three CD4 memory, two CD8 naive, one CD8 memory.

About this clone: Antigen: not known.

Trimming removed 0 bases from V and 0 bases from J, with 10 bases in between. This CDR3 is built from 16 residues. The germline V gene encodes CDR1 LNHNV and CDR2 YYDKDF (reference sequence). Study-level results: Shared clonotypes across all four donors exceeded non-shared ones in generation probability.

TCRdb's copy holds only in-frame clones and misses some; the assay was immunoSEQ multiplex PCR. The sample contains about 2 million clones, approximately 94% of which appear only once. The naive CD8 population came from CD45RO-negative cells selected for CCR7, without terminally differentiated effector memory CD45RA+ cells. The clonotype originates from a man aged 18 to 30 in good health. The rearrangement joins TRBV15 to TRBJ2-3; D remains ambiguous. What was sequenced was naive CD8+ T cells sorted from blood. CDR3 sequence: CATSRDSLDSTDTQYF. CDR3 nucleotides: TGTGCCACCAGCAGAGATTCTCTGGACAGCACAGATACGCAGTATTTT.